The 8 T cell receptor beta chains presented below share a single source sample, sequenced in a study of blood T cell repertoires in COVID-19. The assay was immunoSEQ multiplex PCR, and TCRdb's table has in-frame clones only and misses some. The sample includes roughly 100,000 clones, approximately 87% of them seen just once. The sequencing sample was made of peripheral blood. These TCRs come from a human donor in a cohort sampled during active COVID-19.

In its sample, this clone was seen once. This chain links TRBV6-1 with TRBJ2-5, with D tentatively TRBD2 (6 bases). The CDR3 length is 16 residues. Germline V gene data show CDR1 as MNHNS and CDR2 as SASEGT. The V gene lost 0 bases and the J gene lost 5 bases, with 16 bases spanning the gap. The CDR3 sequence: CASSEAYPGVGETQYF. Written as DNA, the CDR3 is TGTGCCAGCAGTGAAGCTTATCCGGGAGTCGGGGAGACCCAGTACTTC.

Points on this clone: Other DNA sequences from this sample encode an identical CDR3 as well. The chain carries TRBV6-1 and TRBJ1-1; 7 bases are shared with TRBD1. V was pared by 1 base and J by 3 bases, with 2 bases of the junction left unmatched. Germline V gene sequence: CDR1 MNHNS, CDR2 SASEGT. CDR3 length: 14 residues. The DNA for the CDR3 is TGTGCCAGCAGTGAAGACAGGGGTGACACTGAAGCTTTCTTT. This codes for CASSEDRGDTEAFF.

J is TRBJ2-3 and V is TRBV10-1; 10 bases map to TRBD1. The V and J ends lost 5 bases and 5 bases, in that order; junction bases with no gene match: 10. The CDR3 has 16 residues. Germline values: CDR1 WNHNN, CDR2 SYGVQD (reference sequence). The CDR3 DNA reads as TGCGCCAGCAGTCTACCCGGGACAGGGGCAAGAGATACGCAGTATTTT. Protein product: CASSLPGTGARDTQYF.

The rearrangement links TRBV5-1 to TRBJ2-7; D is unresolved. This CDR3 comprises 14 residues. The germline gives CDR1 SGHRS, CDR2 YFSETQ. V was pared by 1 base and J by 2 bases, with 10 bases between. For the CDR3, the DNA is TGCGCCAGCAGCTTGACAGCCACGACCTACGAGCAGTACTTC. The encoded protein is CASSLTATTYEQYF.

The CDR3 DNA reads as TGTGCCACCAGCAGAGAGGGGGCAGGGGGCCTGGGCTACACCTTC. Translated, it gives CATSREGAGGLGYTF. The chain carries TRBV15 and TRBJ1-2, with 8 bases identical to TRBD1. The CDR3 sequence is 15 residues long. Unmatched junction bases numbered 8, after V lost 0 bases and J lost 8 bases. Germline V gives CDR1 LNHNV, CDR2 YYDKDF (reference sequence). The full variable domain, in which reference TRBV15 and TRBJ1-2 provide the parts outside the CDR3, is DAMVIQNPRYQVTQFGKPVTLSCSQTLNHNVMYWYQQKSSQAPKLLFHYYDKDFNNEADTPDNFQSRRPNTSFCFLDIRSPGLGDTAMYLCATSREGAGGLGYTFGSGTRLTVV.

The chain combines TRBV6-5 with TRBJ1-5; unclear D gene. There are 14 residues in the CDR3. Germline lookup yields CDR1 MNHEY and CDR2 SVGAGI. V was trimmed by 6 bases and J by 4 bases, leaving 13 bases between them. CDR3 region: CASSPGGVNQPQHF. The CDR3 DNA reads TGTGCCAGCAGCCCCGGCGGGGTTAATCAGCCCCAGCATTTT.

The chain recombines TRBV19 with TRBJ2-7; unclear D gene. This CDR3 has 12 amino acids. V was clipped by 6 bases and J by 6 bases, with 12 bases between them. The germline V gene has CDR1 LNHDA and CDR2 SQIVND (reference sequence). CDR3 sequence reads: CASSPQSGEQYF. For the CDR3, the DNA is TGTGCCAGTAGCCCGCAGTCGGGCGAGCAGTACTTC.

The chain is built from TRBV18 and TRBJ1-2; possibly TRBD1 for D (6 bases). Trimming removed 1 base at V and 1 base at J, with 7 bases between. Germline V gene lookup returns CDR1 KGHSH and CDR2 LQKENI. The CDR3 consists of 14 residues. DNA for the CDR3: TGTGCCAGCTCACCACGGGACATTAACTATGGCTACACCTTC. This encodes CASSPRDINYGYTF.